This entry concerns a single T cell receptor (beta chain). Antigen specificity is unknown. The PCR employed 60 Vbeta primers together with 13 Jbeta primers. In the original processing: An analysis performed later counted 72 million or so unique TCR beta chains (roughly 11 million of them shared). TCRdb keeps only in-frame clones here, not all; method: immunoSEQ multiplex PCR. The DNA gave D and trimming, while V, J and clone size come from that table. The data hold a few hundred thousand clones, with approximately 82% observed a single time. The data derive from a study of cytomegalovirus exposure and HLA in healthy donors. General study findings and limits: Diagnosis of cytomegalovirus status made by the classifier reportedly showed high specificity and sensitivity. Several of the most significant clusters were apparently associated with common viral pathogens in a later analysis. Highest at DRB1 and lowest at HLA-C, TCR association rates differed among HLA loci in a later analysis.

Trimming stripped 1 base from V and 8 bases from J, with 14 bases between. Germline V gives CDR1 LNHNV, CDR2 YYDKDF (reference sequence). The CDR3 is 14 residues long. Sample: PBMCs. The TCR was taken from a woman aged 35 to 49 in good health and CMV-seronegative. This rearrangement joins TRBV15 to TRBJ1-2; D is uncertain. This CDR3 is CATSRVGGVRGYTF. The CDR3 DNA reads TGTGCCACCAGCAGAGTAGGCGGGGTGAGGGGCTACACCTTC.